Listed below are T cell receptor beta chains from one sample, sequenced in a study of blood T cell repertoires in COVID-19. The protocol was immunoSEQ multiplex PCR, while the TCRdb copy is restricted to in-frame clones and leaves out a portion. In the table there are 120,000 to 150,000 clones, roughly 78% of which are singletons. The sample taken for sequencing was peripheral blood. Receptor source: a man aged 60-69 years with acute or convalescent COVID-19. Each CDR3 is given with its conserved first and last residue. The order of the fields is J gene, clone size, D gene, V gene, CDR3 DNA, CDR3 protein. D genes are given only for firm matches. Only some rows state a clone size, as once, few, many or a class for expanded clones.

j_call: TRBJ2-1; clone_size: NA; d_call: TRBD2; v_call: TRBV10-2; cdr3_nt: TGCGCCAGCAGTCGCCCCGAAGGACTAGGTCGAGAGCAGTTCTTC; cdr3_aa: CASSRPEGLGREQFF
j_call: TRBJ1-2; clone_size: NA; d_call: NA; v_call: TRBV30; cdr3_nt: TGTGCCTGGAGTGTACAGTGGGGCGTCTATGGCTACACCTTC; cdr3_aa: CAWSVQWGVYGYTF
j_call: TRBJ1-3; clone_size: NA; d_call: TRBD1; v_call: TRBV2; cdr3_nt: TGTGCCAGCAGTGCTGAGACAGGGGGAAGTGGAAACACCATATATTTT; cdr3_aa: CASSAETGGSGNTIYF
j_call: TRBJ1-1; clone_size: NA; d_call: TRBD1; v_call: TRBV5-4; cdr3_nt: TGTGCCAGCAGCGGGGACAGGAGGGGGCTGAACACTGAAGCTTTCTTT; cdr3_aa: CASSGDRRGLNTEAFF
j_call: TRBJ1-5; clone_size: once; d_call: NA; v_call: TRBV19; cdr3_nt: TGTGCCAGTAGTATCGGAGGAGGTGGCAATCAGCCCCAGCATTTT; cdr3_aa: CASSIGGGGNQPQHF
j_call: TRBJ2-4; clone_size: NA; d_call: TRBD1; v_call: TRBV4-1; cdr3_nt: TGCGCCAGCAGCCAAGATGGGACAGGGGGGGGAAACATTCAGTACTTC; cdr3_aa: CASSQDGTGGGNIQYF
j_call: TRBJ2-2; clone_size: NA; d_call: TRBD2; v_call: TRBV13; cdr3_nt: TGTGCCAGCAGCGATGAGGTAGCGGGAGTAGGTACCGGGGAGCTGTTTTTT; cdr3_aa: CASSDEVAGVGTGELFF
j_call: TRBJ2-3; clone_size: NA; d_call: NA; v_call: TRBV27; cdr3_nt: TGTGCCAGCAGTTTGGCGGGATCAGATACGCAGTATTTT; cdr3_aa: CASSLAGSDTQYF
j_call: TRBJ2-3; clone_size: NA; d_call: NA; v_call: TRBV28; cdr3_nt: TGTGCCAGCAGTTTTTCGGTTGATACGCAGTATTTT; cdr3_aa: CASSFSVDTQYF
j_call: TRBJ1-2; clone_size: once; d_call: TRBD1; v_call: TRBV18; cdr3_nt: TGTGCCAGCTCACCCCCAGGGGGTCCTCATGGCTACACCTTC; cdr3_aa: CASSPPGGPHGYTF
j_call: TRBJ2-2; clone_size: NA; d_call: NA; v_call: TRBV11-2; cdr3_nt: TGTGCCAGCAGCTTACAACTTGGCGGGGCCGGGGAGCTGTTTTTT; cdr3_aa: CASSLQLGGAGELFF
j_call: TRBJ2-5; clone_size: NA; d_call: NA; v_call: TRBV7-2; cdr3_nt: TGTGCCAGCAGCTTAACAGAACAAGAGACCCAGTACTTC; cdr3_aa: CASSLTEQETQYF
j_call: TRBJ1-1; clone_size: few; d_call: TRBD1; v_call: TRBV28; cdr3_nt: TGTGCCAGCAGTGACAGGGCGGGCACTGAAGCTTTCTTT; cdr3_aa: CASSDRAGTEAFF
j_call: TRBJ2-3; clone_size: NA; d_call: NA; v_call: TRBV11-3; cdr3_nt: TGTGCCAGCAGCTTGGACAGCGTGACAGATACGCAGTATTTT; cdr3_aa: CASSLDSVTDTQYF
j_call: TRBJ2-5; clone_size: NA; d_call: TRBD1; v_call: TRBV5-6; cdr3_nt: TGTGCCAGCAGCTTGGGGGACAGCCAAGAGACCCAGTACTTC; cdr3_aa: CASSLGDSQETQYF
j_call: TRBJ1-3; clone_size: many; d_call: NA; v_call: TRBV10-3; cdr3_nt: TGTGCCATCAGTGAAGCGGGATCTGGAAACACCATATATTTT; cdr3_aa: CAISEAGSGNTIYF
j_call: TRBJ1-2; clone_size: NA; d_call: NA; v_call: TRBV25-1; cdr3_nt: TGTGCCAGCAGTGGATCCTACGGGCAGGGATGGAATGGCTACACCTTC; cdr3_aa: CASSGSYGQGWNGYTF
j_call: TRBJ1-5; clone_size: NA; d_call: NA; v_call: TRBV27; cdr3_nt: TGTGCCAGCAGTTTCGCCCGGAATCAGCCCCAGCATTTT; cdr3_aa: CASSFARNQPQHF
j_call: TRBJ2-3; clone_size: NA; d_call: TRBD2; v_call: TRBV7-8; cdr3_nt: TGTGCCAGCAGCCCAAGGACTAGCGGATCTAGCACAGATACGCAGTATTTT; cdr3_aa: CASSPRTSGSSTDTQYF
j_call: TRBJ1-3; clone_size: NA; d_call: TRBD1; v_call: TRBV25-1; cdr3_nt: TGTGCCAGCAGTCCCCGACAGGGAAGTGGAAACACCATATATTTT; cdr3_aa: CASSPRQGSGNTIYF
j_call: TRBJ1-4; clone_size: NA; d_call: TRBD1; v_call: TRBV9; cdr3_nt: TGTGCCAGCAGCCCCGATAGAGGACAGGGGCCTGCTAATGAAAAACTGTTTTTT; cdr3_aa: CASSPDRGQGPANEKLFF
j_call: TRBJ2-1; clone_size: NA; d_call: NA; v_call: TRBV6-5; cdr3_nt: TGTGCCAGCAATGTGGGCACCTACAATGAGCAGTTCTTC; cdr3_aa: CASNVGTYNEQFF